Listed below are T cell receptor beta chains from one sample, sequenced in a study of blood T cell repertoires in COVID-19. The protocol was immunoSEQ multiplex PCR, while the TCRdb copy is restricted to in-frame clones and leaves out a portion. The data hold around 200,000 clones, with 84% observed a single time. The sequenced material came from peripheral blood. These receptor sequences come from a human donor in a cohort sampled during active COVID-19. The CDR3 runs from the conserved cysteine through the conserved F or W. Each record gives: D gene, J gene, clone size, V gene, CDR3 protein, CDR3 DNA. The D gene is left open where the match is weak. A row's size may be missing; if present it is once, few, many or a size class.

. | TRBJ1-1 | few | TRBV15 | CATSRVPNTEAFF | TGTGCCACCAGCAGAGTCCCAAACACTGAAGCTTTCTTT
. | TRBJ2-7 | . | TRBV5-1 | CASSPGSSYEQYF | TGCGCCAGCAGCCCGGGGTCCTCCTACGAGCAGTACTTC
. | TRBJ2-5 | once | TRBV7-7 | CASSLRRDQETQYF | TGTGCTAGCAGCTTAAGGAGAGACCAAGAGACCCAGTACTTC
TRBD1 | TRBJ1-2 | few | TRBV11-1 | CASSDWTGGGYTF | TGTGCCAGCAGCGACTGGACAGGGGGTGGCTACACCTTC
TRBD1 | TRBJ1-2 | . | TRBV2 | CASSEAGQDYGYTF | TGTGCCAGCAGTGAAGCGGGACAGGACTATGGCTACACCTTC
TRBD1 | TRBJ1-2 | . | TRBV5-6 | CASSWGQPAYGYTF | TGTGCCAGCAGCTGGGGACAGCCCGCCTATGGCTACACCTTC
TRBD1 | TRBJ2-1 | . | TRBV2 | CASSGGQEFYNEQFF | TGTGCCAGCAGTGGAGGACAGGAATTCTACAATGAGCAGTTCTTC
TRBD1 | TRBJ2-7 | . | TRBV3-1/TRBV3-2 | CASRPSDRHYEQYF | TGTGCCAGCAGACCTTCGGACAGGCACTACGAGCAGTACTTC
. | TRBJ2-7 | . | TRBV13 | CASSLTLTRSSEQYF | TGTGCCAGCAGCCTTACCCTGACTAGATCGTCCGAGCAGTACTTC
TRBD1 | TRBJ1-1 | once | TRBV9 | CASSVVTGGGNTEAFF | TGTGCCAGCAGCGTAGTAACAGGGGGCGGAAACACTGAAGCTTTCTTT
TRBD1 | TRBJ1-1 | . | TRBV2 | CASSPQGADTEAFF | TGTGCCAGCAGCCCCCAGGGGGCGGACACTGAAGCTTTCTTT
. | TRBJ2-3 | . | TRBV3-1/TRBV3-2 | CASSQVLSTDTQYF | TGTGCCAGCAGCCAAGTCCTAAGCACAGATACGCAGTATTTT
. | TRBJ1-2 | few | TRBV3-1/TRBV3-2 | CASSQGQYGYTF | TGTGCCAGCAGCCAGGGCCAATATGGCTACACCTTC
TRBD1 | TRBJ2-7 | . | TRBV3-1/TRBV3-2 | CASSAPTGDRYEQYF | TGTGCCAGCAGCGCACCGACAGGGGATCGCTACGAGCAGTACTTC
. | TRBJ1-1 | . | TRBV7-9 | CASSPRDGVDEAFF | TGTGCCAGCAGCCCCAGGGATGGGGTGGATGAAGCTTTCTTT
TRBD1 | TRBJ2-2 | once | TRBV10-3 | CAISGGQYNTGELFF | TGTGCCATCAGTGGGGGACAGTACAACACCGGGGAGCTGTTTTTT
. | TRBJ2-1 | . | TRBV5-1 | CASSLTGSSYNEQFF | TGCGCCAGCAGCTTGACGGGGTCCTCCTACAATGAGCAGTTCTTC
. | TRBJ1-2 | . | TRBV7-9 | CASSRDFRYGYTF | TGTGCCAGCAGCCGGGACTTCCGCTATGGCTACACCTTC
TRBD1 | TRBJ1-1 | . | TRBV4-1 | CASSLHRGVDTEAFF | TGCGCCAGCAGCCTCCACAGGGGCGTAGATACTGAAGCTTTCTTT
. | TRBJ2-7 | . | TRBV18 | CASSPRIFAGTDSYEQYF | TGTGCCAGCTCACCACGGATCTTCGCCGGGACTGACTCCTACGAGCAGTACTTC
. | TRBJ1-2 | . | TRBV9 | CASSAPEGWGNYGYTF | TGTGCCAGCAGCGCCCCGGAGGGGTGGGGGAACTATGGCTACACCTTC
. | TRBJ1-1 | few | TRBV30 | CAWTLGATEAFF | TGTGCCTGGACGCTAGGGGCCACTGAAGCTTTCTTT
. | TRBJ1-2 | . | TRBV7-3 | CASSPTGRQDGYTF | TGTGCCAGCAGCCCGACAGGACGTCAGGACGGCTACACCTTC
. | TRBJ2-7 | . | TRBV11-2 | CASSLDREYEQYF | TGTGCCAGCAGCTTAGACAGGGAATACGAGCAGTACTTC
. | TRBJ2-7 | . | TRBV5-6 | CASSHPGYEQYF | TGTGCCAGCAGCCACCCCGGGTACGAGCAGTACTTC
TRBD2 | TRBJ2-3 | . | TRBV5-4 | CASSFPGGFTDTQYF | TGTGCCAGCAGCTTCCCGGGGGGGTTCACAGATACGCAGTATTTT
TRBD2 | TRBJ2-7 | . | TRBV3-1/TRBV3-2 | CASSQDSGGPSYEQYF | TGTGCCAGCAGCCAAGATAGCGGGGGGCCTTCCTACGAGCAGTACTTC